The 9 T cell receptor beta chains below come from one sample, sequenced in a study of blood T cell repertoires in COVID-19. Sequenced by immunoSEQ multiplex PCR; TCRdb stores in-frame clones only, minus some. This repertoire shows over 200,000 clones, 81% found once; its top ten account for 7.9%. The sequenced sample consisted of peripheral blood. These receptors were collected from a woman older than 75 with acute or convalescent COVID-19.

This clone was counted a few times. The V gene is TRBV10-3, the J gene TRBJ1-4; TRBD1 matches 7 bases. Trimming took 4 bases from V and 5 from J; bases not matched to a gene: 7. Germline V CDR1 and CDR2: ENHRY, SYGVKD. The length of the CDR3 is 15 residues. In nucleotides, the CDR3 is TGTGCCATCAGTGCCGGGACAGCCATCAATGAAAAACTGTTTTTT. It yields the protein CAISAGTAINEKLFF.

V usage is TRBV7-9 and J usage is TRBJ1-3, with 7 nucleotides matching TRBD1. The trim removed 6 bases at V and 3 bases at J, leaving 2 bases unmatched. The CDR3 consists of 13 residues. The germline CDR1 and CDR2 sequences are SEHNR and FQNEAQ (reference sequence). CDR3 coding DNA: TGTGCCAGCAGGGGGACAGATGGAAACACCATATATTTT. It encodes CASRGTDGNTIYF.

This chain connects TRBV6-6 to TRBJ1-6; TRBD1 is a possible D gene (6 bases). Germline V gives CDR1 MNHNY, CDR2 SVGAGI (reference sequence). CDR3 size: 18 residues. V was shortened by 5 bases and J by 0 bases, with 17 bases between the two germline ends. CDR3 bases: TGTGCCAGCAGTCTCGAATTCGACAGGAGCTCCTATAATTCACCCCTCCACTTT. Translation: CASSLEFDRSSYNSPLHF.

This clone was seen only a few times. The gene calls are TRBV6-2 or TRBV6-3 and TRBJ2-2, with D tentatively TRBD1 (6 bases). Germline loops: CDR1 MNHEY, CDR2 SVGEGT. V dropped 5 bases and J dropped 1 base, with 14 bases sitting between them. CDR3 size: 16 residues. DNA for the CDR3: TGTGCCAGCAGTGACCCTGACAGGCAGAACACCGGGGAGCTGTTTTTT. Its protein is CASSDPDRQNTGELFF.

The chain is built from TRBV5-1 and TRBJ2-2; possible D gene TRBD2, 6 bases. The CDR3 is 15 amino acids. Germline values: CDR1 SGHRS, CDR2 YFSETQ. Trimming removed 3 bases at V and 4 bases at J, with 13 bases between. CDR3 nucleotide sequence: TGCGCCAGCAGCTGGGCTCGGGGAGGCACCGGGGAGCTGTTTTTT. Translation gives CASSWARGGTGELFF.

The genes are TRBV18 and TRBJ1-2; possible D gene TRBD1, 5 bases. The CDR3 runs 15 residues. The V gene lost 3 bases and the J gene lost 6 bases, with 17 bases spanning the gap. The germline V gene encodes CDR1 KGHSH and CDR2 LQKENI. The CDR3 is CASSPLRGVENGYTF. The CDR3 DNA sequence: TGTGCCAGCTCACCCCTTCGGGGGGTGGAGAATGGCTACACCTTC.

The chain combines TRBV5-1 with TRBJ1-2; 9 bases are shared with TRBD1. The CDR3 is made up of 14 amino acids. J was trimmed by 8 bases and V by 2 bases; bases with no gene match: 7. The germline V gene has CDR1 SGHRS and CDR2 YFSETQ. CDR3 in DNA: TGCGCCAGCAGCTTTCCCCGGGACAGGGAAGGCTACACCTTC. This codes for CASSFPRDREGYTF.

V is TRBV7-6 and J is TRBJ2-5, with D possibly TRBD1 on 5 matching bases. The CDR3 consists of 15 residues. The germline CDR1 and CDR2 sequences are SGHVS and FNYEAQ. V gave up 1 base and J gave up 9 bases, with 18 bases separating them. In DNA form, the CDR3 reads TGTGCCAGCAGCTTAGGATTGGGCCGACCCAGGGCCCAGTACTTC. It is translated as CASSLGLGRPRAQYF.

V and J are TRBV5-1 and TRBJ2-7; the match to TRBD2 covers 12 bases. With 4 bases clipped from V and 4 bases from J, the junction kept 6 bases outside the gene matches. From germline, CDR1 is SGHRS and CDR2 YFSETQ. The CDR3 covers 15 residues. CDR3 DNA sequence: TGCGCCAGCAGCCCTACCGGGACTAGCGGGTACGAGCAGTACTTC. Translation: CASSPTGTSGYEQYF.